This is a list of T cell receptor beta chains from one sample in a study of blood T cell repertoires in COVID-19. TCRdb keeps only in-frame clones here, not all; method: immunoSEQ multiplex PCR. The table shows fewer than 120,000 clones, with around 80% occurring only once. The material sequenced was peripheral blood. These receptors were taken from a woman of 80 years or more with acute or convalescent COVID-19. Each CDR3 is given with its conserved first and last residue. Fields, in order: D gene, clone size, V gene, J gene, CDR3 length, CDR3 DNA, CDR3 protein. The D gene is left open where the match is weak. Clone size, where shown, is once, few, many, or a class for clones that have expanded.

.	.	TRBV9	TRBJ2-7	16	TGTGCCAGCAGCTTAACCGGGACCCCGGGGGTTTACGAGCAGTACTTC	CASSLTGTPGVYEQYF
TRBD2	few	TRBV11-2	TRBJ2-2	16	TGTGCCAGCAGCGTACAACTAGCGGCGAACACCGGGGAGCTGTTTTTT	CASSVQLAANTGELFF
.	.	TRBV11-2	TRBJ1-2	13	TGTGCCAGCAGGTCGACAGCTAACTATGGCTACACCTTC	CASRSTANYGYTF
TRBD2	.	TRBV6-1	TRBJ2-2	17	TGTGCCAGCAGTGCCCTAACTAGCGGATACTACACCGGGGAGCTGTTTTTT	CASSALTSGYYTGELFF
TRBD2	.	TRBV7-7	TRBJ2-5	14	TGTGCCAGCAGCTTGGGACTAGCGGGAGAGACCCAGTACTTC	CASSLGLAGETQYF
TRBD1	.	TRBV15	TRBJ1-1	17	TGTGCCACTAGAGGGTTAGAGGGGGCGCTCGGGATTGGGGAAGCTTTCTTT	CATRGLEGALGIGEAFF
TRBD1	.	TRBV5-5	TRBJ1-2	15	TGTGCCAGCAGCCAACAGGGGGCGCCGGGCTATGGCTACACCTTC	CASSQQGAPGYGYTF
TRBD1	.	TRBV24-1	TRBJ1-1	13	TGTGCCACCGAGACAGGGTATAGCACTGAAGCTTTCTTT	CATETGYSTEAFF
.	.	TRBV6-6	TRBJ2-5	13	TGTGCCAGCAGCCTAGGACAACCACAGACCCAGTACTTC	CASSLGQPQTQYF
TRBD2	.	TRBV6-2/TRBV6-3	TRBJ2-7	15	TGTGCCAGCAGTTACTCGAGCGGGAAGTACTACGAGCAGTACTTC	CASSYSSGKYYEQYF
TRBD1	.	TRBV19	TRBJ2-7	18	TGTGCCAGTAGTCGTACAGGGGGTGTCCTATCGAGGATACACGAGCAGTACTTC	CASSRTGGVLSRIHEQYF
.	.	TRBV2	TRBJ1-6	15	TGTGCCAAACAGAGCGGATCGGACGGTAATTCACCCCTCCACTTT	CAKQSGSDGNSPLHF
.	.	TRBV10-3	TRBJ2-2	14	TGTGCCATCAGGAACAGGGTTGACACCGGGGAGCTGTTTTTT	CAIRNRVDTGELFF
.	.	TRBV12-3/TRBV12-4	TRBJ2-2	13	TGTGCCAGCAGAGGACAGAACACCGGGGAGCTGTTTTTT	CASRGQNTGELFF
.	.	TRBV2	TRBJ2-3	15	TGTGCCAGCAGTGAAGGGAGCCTTCGCACAGATACGCAGTATTTT	CASSEGSLRTDTQYF
.	.	TRBV28	TRBJ2-5	14	TGTGCCAGCAGTTTATCAGGGCGTCTGGAGACCCAGTACTTC	CASSLSGRLETQYF
TRBD2	.	TRBV10-3	TRBJ2-3	18	TGTGCCATCAGTGAGCCTTCCGGGACTAGCGGATACACAGATACGCAGTATTTT	CAISEPSGTSGYTDTQYF
TRBD1	.	TRBV2	TRBJ2-2	14	TGTGCCAGCAAATTACAGGGGAACGCCGGGGAGCTGTTTTTT	CASKLQGNAGELFF
.	.	TRBV5-1	TRBJ2-2	15	TGCGCCAGCGGACACAGGGAGTCGGACACCGGGGAGCTGTTTTTT	CASGHRESDTGELFF
.	.	TRBV9	TRBJ2-3	15	TGTGCCAGCAGCGTAGGGGGGGTGAGGACAGATACGCAGTATTTT	CASSVGGVRTDTQYF
TRBD2	.	TRBV5-3	TRBJ2-2	18	TGTGCCAGAAGCTTCTTAACTAGCGGGGGGGCCCAGACCGGGGAGCTGTTTTTT	CARSFLTSGGAQTGELFF
.	.	TRBV7-2	TRBJ1-6	16	TGTGCCAGCAGCAGGCCAATGTGGCAGGATAATTCACCCCTCCACTTT	CASSRPMWQDNSPLHF
.	few	TRBV10-3	TRBJ1-5	14	TGTGCCATCAGTGGGGGGCCGGGCAATCAGCCCCAGCATTTT	CAISGGPGNQPQHF
.	few	TRBV4-2	TRBJ1-2	14	TGTGCCAGCAGCCAAGTCAGGGACTGGCTCGGCTACACCTTC	CASSQVRDWLGYTF
TRBD2	many	TRBV4-1	TRBJ2-7	18	TGCGCCAGCAGCCAAGATGCCCCTAGCGGGGGAGACTCCTACGAGCAGTACTTC	CASSQDAPSGGDSYEQYF
TRBD2	.	TRBV4-2	TRBJ2-1	17	TGTGCCAGCAGCCAAGATTTTGCTAGCGGGGGGATCAATGAGCAGTTCTTC	CASSQDFASGGINEQFF
.	.	TRBV3-1/TRBV3-2	TRBJ2-7	13	TGTGCCAGCAGCCAAGACAGCTCCTACGAGCAGTACTTC	CASSQDSSYEQYF
TRBD1	.	TRBV5-5	TRBJ1-1	14	TGTGCCAGCAGCTTGGAGGGACAGGCGACTGAAGCTTTCTTT	CASSLEGQATEAFF
.	.	TRBV4-2	TRBJ2-3	14	TGTGCCAGCAGCCAAGGCGGGGGCACAGATACGCAGTATTTT	CASSQGGGTDTQYF
.	once	TRBV5-5	TRBJ1-5	17	TGTGCCAGCAGCCAAGGGGGAGGGGGAGATAGCAATCAGCCCCAGCATTTT	CASSQGGGGDSNQPQHF
.	.	TRBV9	TRBJ2-2	15	TGTGCCAGCAGCCCTCTGATAGGAGGCACCGGGGAGCTGTTTTTT	CASSPLIGGTGELFF
.	.	TRBV9	TRBJ2-6	14	TGTGCCAGCAGCCATCCATCTGGGGCCAACGTCCTGACTTTC	CASSHPSGANVLTF
TRBD1	.	TRBV6-5	TRBJ1-2	15	TGTGCCAGCAGTTACTCGAGGGGACAGGGAAGTGGCTACACCTTC	CASSYSRGQGSGYTF
TRBD1	.	TRBV28	TRBJ1-5	15	TGTGCCAGCAGAACTCCGGGACAGGGGGTTCAGCCCCAGCATTTT	CASRTPGQGVQPQHF
.	.	TRBV28	TRBJ2-3	20	TGTGCCAGCAGTTCAATCTGGGCGGGGTGGGCTACCTCCACGGCAGATACGCAGTATTTT	CASSSIWAGWATSTADTQYF
.	few	TRBV27	TRBJ2-7	16	TGTGCCAGCAGTTCCCTCCGGGACACGGGGTCCTACGAGCAGTACTTC	CASSSLRDTGSYEQYF